These 32 T cell receptor beta chains came from one sample sequenced in a study of vaccination and CD4 T cells after COVID-19. The treatment was: roughly 10-day PBMC culture with coronavirus spike peptide pools or control peptides (ViraFEST assay). These TCRs' antigens remain unknown. With the Oncomine TCR Beta short-read assay, DNA from cultured CD4+ T cells was sequenced. TCRdb analysed the PCR reads with MiXCR anew, one entry per CDR3 protein. The sample shows 12,000 or so distinct CDR3 sequences, approximately 58% of them seen only once. Sequencing used CD4+ T cells from blood, cultured in vitro. The receptors here all came from a human donor who had recovered from COVID-19.

This clonotype appeared a few times. This sequence joins TRBV7-2 and TRBJ2-3, with D possibly being TRBD2 (5 bases). V gave up 6 bases and J gave up 2 bases, with 12 bases separating them. Germline V gene data show CDR1 as SGHTA and CDR2 as FQGNSA. CDR3 length: 14 amino acids. DNA of the CDR3: TGTGCCAGCAGGGAGGCCGTAGTCACAGATACGCAGTATTTT. Translation gives CASREAVVTDTQYF.

J is TRBJ2-3 and V is TRBV5-4, with unresolved D. The V end was cut by 0 bases, the J end by 0 bases, with 11 bases between. The CDR3 runs to 16 residues. Germline V gene lookup returns CDR1 SGHNT and CDR2 YYREEE (reference sequence). The CDR3 protein is CASSLGSSTSTDTQYF. As DNA, the CDR3 is TGTGCCAGCAGCTTGGGTAGCAGCACTAGCACAGATACGCAGTATTTT.

CDR3 region: CASSLDGGSNTGELFF. CDR3 DNA: TGTGCCAGCAGCTTAGATGGGGGGTCGAACACCGGGGAGCTGTTTTTT. This chain joins TRBV11-3 and TRBJ2-2; TRBD2 might be the D (6 bases). The CDR3 runs 16 residues. Germline lookup yields CDR1 SGHNT and CDR2 YENEEA. V was shortened by 0 bases and J by 0 bases, with 8 bases between the two germline ends.

This clonotype occurred a few times. V and J are TRBV19 and TRBJ2-5; tentative D call: TRBD2 (7 bases). CDR3 length: 16 residues. Germline V gene data show CDR1 as LNHDA and CDR2 as SQIVND (reference sequence). The ends were cut back, 5 bases at V and 5 bases at J, with 21 bases in the middle. CDR3 protein: CASSQSWSGGVETQYF. CDR3 sequence (DNA): TGTGCCAGTAGTCAAAGTTGGTCGGGGGGCGTGGAGACCCAGTACTTC. Filled out from reference TRBV19 and TRBJ2-5, the complete variable domain reads DGGITQSPKYLFRKEGQNVTLSCEQNLNHDAMYWYRQDPGQGLRLIYYSQIVNDFQKGDIAEGYSVSREKKESFPLTVTSAQKNPTAFYLCASSQSWSGGVETQYFGPGTRLLVL.

Within the sample, this clonotype is medium-sized. The chain uses TRBV20-1 and TRBJ1-1; maybe TRBD1 (5 bases). The ends were cut back, 3 bases at V and 1 base at J, with 15 bases in the middle. Germline V CDR1 and CDR2: DFQATT, SNEGSKA (reference sequence). The CDR3 length is 15 residues. The CDR3 here is CSASSPLTANTEAFF. For the CDR3, the DNA is TGCAGTGCTAGCTCTCCCTTGACAGCGAACACTGAAGCTTTCTTT.

This clonotype was counted only a few times. V gene TRBV19 combines with J gene TRBJ2-2; D perhaps matches TRBD2 (7 bases). V was clipped by 9 bases and J by 5 bases, with 19 bases between them. The germline V gene encodes CDR1 LNHDA and CDR2 SQIVND (reference sequence). CDR3 size: 15 residues. CDR3 protein: CASSRRGAGTGELFF. CDR3 bases: TGTGCCAGCTCAAGACGGGGGGCAGGAACCGGGGAGCTGTTTTTT. Complete variable domain (other parts from reference TRBV19 and TRBJ2-2): DGGITQSPKYLFRKEGQNVTLSCEQNLNHDAMYWYRQDPGQGLRLIYYSQIVNDFQKGDIAEGYSVSREKKESFPLTVTSAQKNPTAFYLCASSRRGAGTGELFFGEGSRLTVL.

The sample holds a few counts of this clonotype. The V call is TRBV15, the J call TRBJ2-4, with a weak D call TRBD2 (6 bases). Germline V lookup: CDR1 LNHNV, CDR2 YYDKDF (reference sequence). The CDR3 extends over 15 amino acids. Trimming cost V 0 bases and J 8 bases, with 14 bases left between them. CDR3 region: CATSRELFPGDIQYF. Here the CDR3 DNA reads TGTGCCACCAGCAGAGAGCTCTTTCCGGGGGACATTCAGTACTTC.

This clonotype was picked up a small number of times. V and J are TRBV2 and TRBJ2-3, with TRBD1 as a possible D gene (6 bases). In germline, CDR1 is SNHLY, CDR2 FYNNEI. The CDR3 contains 14 residues. V gave up 5 bases and J gave up 2 bases, with 11 bases separating them. For the CDR3, the DNA is TGTGCCAGCAGTAGAGACAGGTTCACAGATACGCAGTATTTT. It specifies CASSRDRFTDTQYF.

The chain couples TRBV5-1 to TRBJ2-1; 9 bases line up with TRBD2. CDR3 length: 15 amino acids. Germline V lookup: CDR1 SGHRS, CDR2 YFSETQ. Unmatched junction bases numbered 3, after V lost 0 bases and J lost 5 bases. CDR3 sequence: CASSLELAGHNEQFF. The CDR3 nucleotides are TGCGCCAGCAGCTTGGAACTAGCGGGTCACAATGAGCAGTTCTTC.

V and J are TRBV20-1 and TRBJ2-2, with D unresolved. V was trimmed by 3 bases and J by 6 bases, leaving 8 bases between them. CDR1 and CDR2 (germline): DFQATT, SNEGSKA (reference sequence). The CDR3 totals 12 residues. The CDR3 DNA follows: TGCAGTGCTAGGACCCCGGCCGGGGAGCTGTTTTTT. Translation: CSARTPAGELFF.

A note on this clonotype: Its ends do not fully match the called genes, so a read error is possible. The J gene is TRBJ2-3, the V gene TRBV6-1, with TRBD2 matching 10 bases. The CDR3 consists of 16 residues. From germline, CDR1 is MNHNS and CDR2 SASEGT. In DNA, the CDR3 is TGCGCCAGCGACCTAGCGGGGGTGTCTAGCACAGATACGCAGTATTTT. This codes for CASDLAGVSSTDTQYF.

The rearrangement links TRBV20-1 to TRBJ1-2, with D unresolved. Trimming took off 0 bases at V and 2 bases at J, with 13 bases between the two ends. The CDR3 covers 15 residues. Germline loops: CDR1 DFQATT, CDR2 SNEGSKA (reference sequence). CDR3 DNA sequence: TGCAGTGCTAGAGATAGTGTGTACACGAACTATGGCTACACCTTC. It is translated as CSARDSVYTNYGYTF.

A word on this clonotype: Germline and junction disagree at one end, which may indicate a read error. The chain carries TRBV6-4 and TRBJ2-2, with TRBD2 matching 11 bases. Germline CDR1 MRHNA, CDR2 SNTAGT. This CDR3 is built from 16 residues. The CDR3 region has the DNA TGCGCCAGCAGTGACTCGACTAGCGGGGACACCGGGGAGCTGTTTTTT. Translation: CASSDSTSGDTGELFF.

This chain joins TRBV20-1 and TRBJ2-5; TRBD2 matches at 11 bases. The length of the CDR3 is 15 residues. Germline V CDR1 and CDR2: DFQATT, SNEGSKA (reference sequence). V lost 1 base, J lost 5 bases, and 6 bases stayed unmatched. CDR3 nucleotides: TGCAGTGCTAGAGTAGCGGGAGGGCCTCTGGAGACCCAGTACTTC. Translation: CSARVAGGPLETQYF.

This clonotype turned up a few times. The CDR3 sequence: CAWAPGSTDTQYF. DNA of the CDR3: TGTGCCTGGGCTCCGGGTAGCACAGATACGCAGTATTTT. This rearrangement joins TRBV30 to TRBJ2-3; the D is unclear. This CDR3 is built from 13 residues. The germline V and J ends were trimmed by 5 bases and 0 bases, with 9 bases remaining between them. Germline CDR1 reads GTSNPN; CDR2 reads SVGIG (reference sequence). Looking up the rest from reference TRBV30 and TRBJ2-3 gives the full variable domain: SQTIHQWPATLVQPVGSPLSLECTVEGTSNPNLYWYRQAAGRGLQLLFYSVGIGQISSEVPQNLSASRPQDRQFILSSKKLLLSDSGFYLCAWAPGSTDTQYFGPGTRLTVL.

The chain links TRBV2 to TRBJ1-5; D not resolved. Germline V gene data show CDR1 as SNHLY and CDR2 as FYNNEI. The CDR3 contains 14 residues. V dropped 1 base and J dropped 3 bases, with 7 bases sitting between them. CDR3 sequence reads: CASSEDRFNQPQHF. CDR3 sequence (DNA): TGTGCCAGCAGTGAAGACCGCTTCAATCAGCCCCAGCATTTT.

V gene TRBV20-1 combines with J gene TRBJ1-1; D gene ambiguous. There are 15 residues in the CDR3. V gave up 4 bases and J gave up 5 bases, with 20 bases separating them. In germline, CDR1 is DFQATT, CDR2 SNEGSKA (reference sequence). The CDR3 nucleotides read TGCAGTGCTAATGGTGAACAGTCGTCCTTTACTGAAGCTTTCTTT. Translating gives CSANGEQSSFTEAFF.

The chain is built from TRBV7-2 and TRBJ2-5; unclear D gene. The germline V gene has CDR1 SGHTA and CDR2 FQGNSA. The CDR3 is 14 amino acids. V gave up 5 bases and J gave up 4 bases, with 14 bases separating them. CDR3: CASSPSAGGETQYF. The DNA for the CDR3 is TGTGCCAGCAGCCCCTCCGCCGGCGGAGAGACCCAGTACTTC.

The chain carries TRBV5-1 and TRBJ2-5; D unresolved. This CDR3 comprises 14 residues. V was clipped by 2 bases and J by 0 bases, with 8 bases between them. CDR1 is SGHRS and CDR2 is YFSETQ in the germline V gene. In DNA form, the CDR3 reads TGCGCCAGCAGCTTAGGACGTTACCAAGAGACCCAGTACTTC. Translated: CASSLGRYQETQYF.

This chain uses TRBV6-1 with TRBJ1-5; D not certain. Germline loops: CDR1 MNHNS, CDR2 SASEGT. V gave up 5 bases and J gave up 1 base, with 12 bases separating them. The CDR3 extends over 15 amino acids. The CDR3 DNA follows: TGTGCCAGCAGTCAAGGGTCGACGAGCAATCAGCCCCAGCATTTT. Its protein product is CASSQGSTSNQPQHF.

The rearrangement joins TRBV20-1 to TRBJ2-7; D gene ambiguous. V lost 3 bases and J lost 0, with 9 bases in between. CDR1 is DFQATT and CDR2 is SNEGSKA in the germline V gene (reference sequence). This CDR3 has 13 residues. Here the CDR3 DNA reads TGCAGTGCTAGTCGGGCAAACTCCTACGAGCAGTACTTC. It translates to CSASRANSYEQYF.

The sample holds a few counts of this clonotype. The genes are TRBV2 and TRBJ1-6; D is ambiguous. V lost 2 bases and J lost 6, with 11 bases in between. The CDR3 loop spans 15 amino acids. Germline values: CDR1 SNHLY, CDR2 FYNNEI. The CDR3 loop reads CASSERFRSNSPLHF. Here the CDR3 DNA reads TGTGCCAGCAGTGAAAGGTTCAGGAGTAATTCACCCCTCCACTTT.

CDR3 in DNA: TGCAGTGCTGAGATGGGGTCCGGGACAGATACGCAGTATTTT. This sequence encodes CSAEMGSGTDTQYF. The chain couples TRBV20-1 to TRBJ2-3; no clear D gene. V was cut by 5 bases and J by 3 bases, with 15 bases left in between. This CDR3 is 14 amino acids long. CDR1 DFQATT and CDR2 SNEGSKA come from the germline V gene (reference sequence).

In this sample, this clonotype turned up a few times. The rearrangement joins TRBV20-1 to TRBJ2-3, with 8 bases identical to TRBD2. This CDR3 spans 15 amino acids. The V gene end was trimmed by 5 bases and the J gene end by 8 bases; junction bases not matched to a gene: 15. The germline V gene encodes CDR1 DFQATT and CDR2 SNEGSKA (reference sequence). The CDR3 spells CSAAPSAGGTSTQYF. The CDR3, as DNA: TGCAGTGCTGCCCCATCTGCGGGAGGTACTTCTACGCAGTATTTT.

The V gene is TRBV2, the J gene TRBJ2-7; unclear D gene. This CDR3 spans 11 amino acids. CDR1 and CDR2 from the germline V gene are SNHLY and FYNNEI. V lost 6 bases, J lost 2 bases, and 5 bases lay in between. CDR3 in amino acids: CASRMTYEQYF. Here the CDR3 DNA reads TGTGCCAGCAGGATGACCTACGAGCAGTACTTC.

The chain uses TRBV20-1 and TRBJ2-2; 12 bases are a match to TRBD2. Unmatched junction bases numbered 11, after V lost 3 bases and J lost 6 bases. The CDR3 covers 17 residues. Germline-derived CDR1 and CDR2 are DFQATT and SNEGSKA (reference sequence). CDR3 nucleotides: TGCAGTGCTAGGGGGGTGACTAGCGGGAGCGGCTCCGGGGAGCTGTTTTTT. It translates to CSARGVTSGSGSGELFF.

The rearrangement links TRBV7-9 to TRBJ1-1; perhaps TRBD1 as D (6 bases). Trimming removed 4 bases at V and 3 bases at J, with 21 bases between. Germline CDR1 and CDR2: SEHNR and FQNEAQ (reference sequence). CDR3 size: 17 residues. CDR3: CASSSPSGGAGYTEAFF. The CDR3 DNA reads TGTGCCAGCAGCTCCCCTTCGGGGGGGGCTGGGTACACTGAAGCTTTCTTT.

CDR3 in amino acids: CASSLSGRETDTQYF. Written as DNA, the CDR3 is TGTGCCAGCAGCCTCAGCGGGAGGGAAACAGATACGCAGTATTTT. V is TRBV6-2 or TRBV6-3 and J is TRBJ2-3, with 10 bases aligning to TRBD2. This CDR3 spans 15 amino acids. In germline, CDR1 is MNHEY, CDR2 SVGEGT. With V trimmed by 6 bases and J by 3 bases, 6 bases remained unmatched.

A few counts support this clonotype. The V and J genes are TRBV20-1 and TRBJ2-1, with D possibly TRBD2 on 6 matching bases. Germline V lookup: CDR1 DFQATT, CDR2 SNEGSKA (reference sequence). V lost 6 bases and J 7 bases, leaving 16 bases between the germline ends. The CDR3 runs 13 residues. In DNA form, the CDR3 reads TGCAGTGCCCGGGACTTCCGAGGGAATGAGCAGTTCTTC. Translating it yields CSARDFRGNEQFF.

The J gene is TRBJ2-5, the V gene TRBV20-1; 13 bases map to TRBD2. V trimming: 2 bases; J trimming: 4 bases; junction bases outside the gene matches: 4. In germline, CDR1 is DFQATT, CDR2 SNEGSKA (reference sequence). The CDR3 covers 15 residues. The CDR3 bases are TGCAGTGCTAGAACTAGCGGGGGGGGGATAGAGACCCAGTACTTC. Translating gives CSARTSGGGIETQYF.

The V and J genes are TRBV2 and TRBJ1-1; D gene uncertain. CDR3 length equals 12 residues. CDR1 and CDR2 from the germline V gene are SNHLY and FYNNEI. Trimming cost V 7 bases and J 7 bases, with 13 bases left between them. CDR3 coding DNA: TGTGCCAGCACCGTGATAGCCAGTGAAGCTTTCTTT. This codes for CASTVIASEAFF.

This CDR3 reads CASSPSGTQYF. The CDR3 DNA sequence: TGTGCCAGCAGTCCGTCCGGGACCCAGTACTTC. The gene calls are TRBV11-2 and TRBJ2-5; D remains ambiguous. Germline V lookup: CDR1 SGHAT, CDR2 FQNNGV. This CDR3 has 11 amino acids. The V end lost 6 bases, the J end lost 7 bases, and 9 bases lay between the germline ends.